What follows are 7 T cell receptor beta chains derived from one specimen sequenced in a study of T cells after yellow fever vaccination. TCRdb called the 5' RACE reads again in MiXCR, with one record for every CDR3 protein. Found here are a few hundred thousand distinct CDR3 sequences, less than 4.5% of them singletons; the top ten hold about 25%. The sample here was PBMCs, taken on the day of the yellow fever booster vaccination. The receptors come from a man younger than 30 who received the YFV17D yellow fever vaccine.

This clonotype occurred many times. This chain joins TRBV29-1 and TRBJ2-7; D possibly corresponds to TRBD2 (5 bases). This CDR3 contains 15 residues. From germline, CDR1 is SQVTM and CDR2 ANQGSEA. V lost 6 bases and J 4 bases, leaving 22 bases between the germline ends. The CDR3 nucleotides are TGCAGCGTCAAACTCCAACCCCGGGGTTTGTACGAGCAGTACTTC. Its translation: CSVKLQPRGLYEQYF.

This clonotype came up many times. CDR3 residues: CASSFRQPYEQYV. The CDR3 region has the DNA TGTGCCAGCAGTTTTAGACAACCTTACGAGCAGTACGTC. This chain connects TRBV6-2 or TRBV6-3 to TRBJ2-7; no definite D call. V was clipped by 4 bases and J by 4 bases, with 11 bases between them. This CDR3 has 13 residues. The germline CDR1 and CDR2 sequences are MNHEY and SVGEGT.

This clonotype has ten or more counts. The genes are TRBV21-1 and TRBJ2-3; the table's D gene call, TRBD1, was not cross checked with the DNA. TRBV21-1 is classified as a pseudogene. The CDR3 is 18 amino acids. The DNA of the CDR3 is TGTGCCAGCAGCAAAGGAGGGGTAGAAGGTACTAGCACAGATACGCAGTATTTT. As protein: CASSKGGVEGTSTDTQYF.

This clonotype has a count of ten or more. The V call is TRBV2, the J call TRBJ2-5, with no clear D. The CDR3 has 13 amino acids. Germline CDR1 reads SNHLY; CDR2 reads FYNNEI. V shed 5 bases and J shed 0 bases, with 7 bases lying between them. CDR3 region: CASSLVDQETQYF. In nucleotides, the CDR3 is TGTGCCAGCAGTCTTGTGGACCAAGAGACCCAGTACTTC.

This clonotype has a count of ten or more. This chain links TRBV28 with TRBJ2-5; 8 bases match TRBD1. The CDR3 covers 18 residues. CDR1 is MDHEN, CDR2 SYDVKM, per germline. With V trimmed by 2 bases and J by 0 bases, 11 bases remained unmatched. The CDR3 here is CASSLVSIRDRYQETQYF. The DNA for the CDR3 is TGTGCCAGCAGTTTAGTCTCGATTAGGGACAGGTACCAAGAGACCCAGTACTTC.

This clonotype was counted ten times or more. The chain uses TRBV20-1 and TRBJ1-2, with D hard to call. V was clipped by 6 bases and J by 2 bases, with 13 bases between them. This CDR3 region has 13 residues. Germline CDR1 reads DFQATT; CDR2 reads SNEGSKA (reference sequence). The CDR3 region is CSAKVGSNYGYTF. For the CDR3, the DNA is TGCAGTGCGAAGGTCGGTAGCAACTATGGCTACACCTTC.

This clonotype was recorded a few times. This sequence joins TRBV5-4 and TRBJ2-7; 9 bases are shared with TRBD1. Trimming removed 6 bases from V and 6 bases from J; junction bases left unmatched: 7. CDR3 length: 13 residues. CDR1 is SGHNT and CDR2 is YYREEE in the germline V gene (reference sequence). CDR3 sequence (DNA): TGTGCCAGCAATGCGGGACAGGGCAGCGAGCAGTACTTC. Translating gives CASNAGQGSEQYF.